The present T cell receptor beta chain was sequenced within a study of blood T cell repertoires in COVID-19. Study-wide background: Samples of COVID-19 (acute and convalescent) were obtained from the United States, Italy and Spain.

The CDR3 totals 14 residues. Germline assignment: CDR1 SGHAT and CDR2 FQNNGV. Trimming stripped 2 bases from V and 4 bases from J, with 12 bases between. As handled by the study authors: Reference gene primers were amplified, and this amplification served to estimate nucleated cell counts. Repertoires were generated with immunoSEQ multiplex PCR, while TCRdb's copy carries only in-frame clones and drops some. The V and J calls and clone size were taken over from that table, and D and trimming were inferred from the DNA. The repertoire holds roughly 120,000 clones, with more than 80% as singletons. The chain uses TRBV11-2 and TRBJ2-7; perhaps TRBD2 as D (6 bases). Source material: peripheral blood. This sequence originates from a woman aged 60-75 years with COVID-19, enrolled during active disease. CDR3 region: CASSLSGGMYEQYF. CDR3 coding DNA: TGTGCCAGCAGCTTATCGGGCGGGATGTACGAGCAGTACTTC.